This T cell receptor (beta chain) originates from a study of OX40 agonist ivuxolimab in advanced cancers. Study context: Patients with prior anti-PD-1, anti-PD-L1 or anti-CTLA-4 therapy were eligible; approximately 40% had some.

Repertoires were generated with immunoSEQ multiplex PCR, while TCRdb's copy carries only in-frame clones and drops some. The data contain fewer than 75,000 clones, 85% to 90% of them singletons. Anyone with autoimmune disease history or systemic immunosuppression was excluded. For this clone: Its antigen is undetermined.

Looked up from germline, CDR1 is MNHNS and CDR2 is SASEGT. CDR3 length equals 12 residues. V shed 6 bases, J shed 6 bases, and the junction held 2 bases outside the gene matches. Study-wide points: More expanded clones were found, on average, in CD8+ than in CD4+ T cells.

The source is an adult with an advanced solid tumor such as melanoma, head and neck, liver or kidney cancer. The specimen was CD4+ or CD8+ T cells sorted from blood, collected in a trial of the OX40 agonist ivuxolimab. The chain uses TRBV6-1 and TRBJ2-1, with TRBD1 matching over 7 bases. CDR3 residues: CASSRQGNEQFF. CDR3 nucleotides: TGTGCCAGCAGCAGACAGGGCAATGAGCAGTTCTTC.